What follows is one T cell receptor beta chain and its context. Its specificity is unknown. The germline gives CDR1 SGHTA, CDR2 FQGNSA. The CDR3 extends over 15 amino acids. V gave up 3 bases and J gave up 0 bases, with 9 bases separating them. The data were obtained in a study of cytomegalovirus exposure and HLA in healthy donors. Samples came from healthy bone marrow donors. Researchers ran the PCR with 60 Vbeta and 13 Jbeta primers. The repertoire was sequenced with immunoSEQ multiplex PCR; TCRdb's copy has only in-frame clones and lacks some. The sample records about 130,000 clones, over 60% being singletons. Study observations and caveats: In vitro data verified a few CMV-associated chains as specific for CMV antigens. Productive rates of about 87% or about 30% were seen for most TCR beta V segments in an earlier analysis. In a later analysis, parvovirus B19, influenza, CMV and Epstein-Barr virus appeared linked to several top co-occurrence clusters.

This chain uses TRBV7-2 with TRBJ1-5; D unresolved. Sequenced material: PBMCs. This clonotype originated in a man aged 25 to 45 in good health and CMV-seronegative. The CDR3 is CASSFTGFSNQPQHF. CDR3 bases: TGTGCCAGCAGCTTCACGGGTTTTAGCAATCAGCCCCAGCATTTT.